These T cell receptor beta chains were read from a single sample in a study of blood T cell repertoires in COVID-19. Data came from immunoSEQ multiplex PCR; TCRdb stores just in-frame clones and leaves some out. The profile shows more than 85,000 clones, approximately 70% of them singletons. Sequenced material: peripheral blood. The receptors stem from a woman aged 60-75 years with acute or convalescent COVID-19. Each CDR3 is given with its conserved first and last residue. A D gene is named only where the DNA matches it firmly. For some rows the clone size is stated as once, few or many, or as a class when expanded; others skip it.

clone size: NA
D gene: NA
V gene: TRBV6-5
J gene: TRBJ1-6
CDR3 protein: CASSYRSSGNSPLHF
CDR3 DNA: TGTGCCAGCAGTTACAGGAGTTCTGGGAATTCACCCCTCCACTTT

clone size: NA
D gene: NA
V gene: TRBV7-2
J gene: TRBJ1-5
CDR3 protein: CASSEQGSGNQPQHF
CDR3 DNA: TGTGCCAGCAGCGAACAGGGCTCTGGCAATCAGCCCCAGCATTTT

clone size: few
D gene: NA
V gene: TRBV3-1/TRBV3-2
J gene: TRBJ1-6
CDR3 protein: CASQAGISYNSPLHF
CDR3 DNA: TGTGCCAGCCAAGCAGGGATTTCCTATAATTCACCCCTCCACTTT

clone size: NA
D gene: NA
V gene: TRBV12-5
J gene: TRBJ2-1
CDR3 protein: CASGSPIPGGYNEQFF
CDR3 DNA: TGTGCTAGTGGCTCGCCGATCCCTGGGGGGTACAATGAGCAGTTCTTC

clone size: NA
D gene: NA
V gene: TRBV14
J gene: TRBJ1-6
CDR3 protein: CASSQDGRVNSPLHF
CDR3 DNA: TGTGCCAGCAGCCAAGATGGCAGGGTTAATTCACCCCTCCACTTT

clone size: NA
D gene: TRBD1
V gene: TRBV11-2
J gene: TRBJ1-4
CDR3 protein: CASSFGTVNEKLFF
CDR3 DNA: TGTGCCAGCAGCTTTGGGACAGTTAATGAAAAACTGTTTTTT

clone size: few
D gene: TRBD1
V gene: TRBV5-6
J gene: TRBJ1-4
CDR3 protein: CASSLGQGSFEKLFF
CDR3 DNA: TGTGCCAGCAGCTTGGGACAGGGATCGTTTGAAAAACTGTTTTTT

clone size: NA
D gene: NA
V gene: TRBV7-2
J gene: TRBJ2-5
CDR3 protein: CASSRTSTREQETQYF
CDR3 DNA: TGTGCCAGCAGCCGTACCTCGACTAGAGAGCAAGAGACCCAGTACTTC

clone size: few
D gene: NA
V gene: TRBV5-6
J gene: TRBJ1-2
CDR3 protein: CASSLRGMGAGYTF
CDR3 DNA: TGTGCCAGCAGCTTGAGGGGGATGGGGGCTGGCTACACCTTC

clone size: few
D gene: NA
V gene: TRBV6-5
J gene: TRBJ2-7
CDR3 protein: CASSYGLTYEQYF
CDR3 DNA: TGTGCCAGCAGTTACGGTCTAACCTACGAGCAGTACTTC

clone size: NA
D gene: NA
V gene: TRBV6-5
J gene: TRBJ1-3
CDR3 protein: CASSYKQGNTIYF
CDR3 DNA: TGTGCCAGCAGTTATAAACAGGGAAACACCATATATTTT

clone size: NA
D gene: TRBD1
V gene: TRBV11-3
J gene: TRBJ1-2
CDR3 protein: CASSRTGGYPSNYGYTF
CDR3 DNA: TGTGCCAGCAGCCGGACAGGGGGCTACCCCTCTAACTATGGCTACACCTTC

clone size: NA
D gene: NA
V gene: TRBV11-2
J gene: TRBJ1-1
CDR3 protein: CASSAETGTPFTEAFF
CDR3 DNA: TGTGCCAGCAGCGCCGAGACCGGGACACCGTTCACTGAAGCTTTCTTT

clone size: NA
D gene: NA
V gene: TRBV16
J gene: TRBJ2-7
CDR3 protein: CASSQTGLSYEQYF
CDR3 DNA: TGTGCCAGCAGCCAAACGGGACTTTCCTACGAGCAGTACTTC

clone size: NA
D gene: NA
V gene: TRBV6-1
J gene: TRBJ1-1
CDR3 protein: CASSERRLKTGAEAFF
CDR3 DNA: TGTGCCAGCAGTGAACGGCGGCTAAAGACGGGGGCTGAAGCTTTCTTT

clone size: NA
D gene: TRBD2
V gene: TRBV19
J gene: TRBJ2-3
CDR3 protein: CASSHTSGGASTDTQYF
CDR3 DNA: TGTGCCAGTAGTCATACTAGCGGGGGGGCAAGCACAGATACGCAGTATTTT

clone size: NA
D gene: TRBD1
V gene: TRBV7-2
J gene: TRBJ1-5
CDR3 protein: CASSLGGGRNQPQHF
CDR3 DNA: TGTGCCAGCAGCTTAGGAGGGGGCCGCAATCAGCCCCAGCATTTT

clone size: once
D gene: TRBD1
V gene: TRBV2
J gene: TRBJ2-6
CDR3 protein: CASRRTGGIGANVLTF
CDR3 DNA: TGTGCCAGCAGGCGGACAGGGGGGATCGGGGCCAACGTCCTGACTTTC

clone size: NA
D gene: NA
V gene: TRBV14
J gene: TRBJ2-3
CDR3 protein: CASSQDIADTQYF
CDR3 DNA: TGTGCCAGCAGCCAAGATATAGCAGATACGCAGTATTTT

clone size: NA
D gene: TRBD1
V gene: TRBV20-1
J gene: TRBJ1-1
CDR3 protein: CSARDRAEAFF
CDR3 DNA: TGCAGTGCTCGGGACAGGGCTGAAGCTTTCTTT

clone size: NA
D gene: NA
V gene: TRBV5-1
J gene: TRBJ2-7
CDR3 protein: CASSPTGTGSYEQYF
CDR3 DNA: TGCGCCAGCAGCCCAACCGGGACTGGCTCCTACGAGCAGTACTTC

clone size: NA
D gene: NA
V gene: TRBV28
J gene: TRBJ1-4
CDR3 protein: CASSLFSLGRNEKLFF
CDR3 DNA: TGTGCCAGCAGTTTATTTAGTTTGGGGCGTAATGAAAAACTGTTTTTT

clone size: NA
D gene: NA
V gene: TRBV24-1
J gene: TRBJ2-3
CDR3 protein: CATSDFGQLTGRGMGQYF
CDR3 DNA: TGTGCCACCAGTGACTTTGGACAGCTAACAGGTAGAGGGATGGGGCAGTATTTT

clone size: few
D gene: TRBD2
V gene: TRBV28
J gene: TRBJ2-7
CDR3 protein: CASRGGDAIYEQYF
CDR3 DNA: TGTGCCAGCAGGGGGGGGGACGCGATCTACGAGCAGTACTTC

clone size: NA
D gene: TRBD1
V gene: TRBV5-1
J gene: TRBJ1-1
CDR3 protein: CASSADRGGTEAFF
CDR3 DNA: TGCGCCAGCAGCGCAGACAGGGGGGGCACTGAAGCTTTCTTT

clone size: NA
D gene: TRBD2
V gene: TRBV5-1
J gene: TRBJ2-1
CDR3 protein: CASRPQAGGLNEQFF
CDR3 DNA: TGCGCCAGCAGGCCCCAAGCGGGGGGGCTGAATGAGCAGTTCTTC

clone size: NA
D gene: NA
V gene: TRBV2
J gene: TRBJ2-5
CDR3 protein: CASSSGTSAETQYF
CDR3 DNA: TGTGCCAGCAGTAGTGGGACTTCTGCGGAGACCCAGTACTTC